This note documents a single T cell receptor (beta chain) sequence. Its target is unknown. Data came from immunoSEQ multiplex PCR; TCRdb stores just in-frame clones and leaves some out. The sample records more than 85,000 clones, around 80% being singletons. The data stem from a study of Ad26.COV2.S vaccination and SARS-CoV-2 variants. General observations from the study: Possible underestimation of total T cell responses by the TCR breadth and depth analyses was noted. Higher spike-specific TCR breadth was found in vaccine recipients than in placebo recipients.

This receptor was taken from a human donor who had recovered from COVID-19. The specimen comprised peripheral blood, sampled after recovery from COVID-19.

CDR3 nucleotides: TGTGCCAGCAGCCCTGGAGGTTATGGCTACACCTTC. The encoded protein is CASSPGGYGYTF. The chain couples TRBV28 to TRBJ1-2; unclear D gene. The CDR3 contains 12 residues. V gave up 6 bases and J gave up 5 bases, with 10 bases separating them. Germline lookup yields CDR1 MDHEN and CDR2 SYDVKM.